The 15 T cell receptor beta chains reported below all come from one sample, sequenced in a study of neurological immune-mediated disorders. TCRdb reanalysed the 5' RACE reads using MiXCR and keeps one entry per CDR3 protein. The sample lists 71,000 or so distinct CDR3 sequences, roughly an eighth seen once, with 4.5% to 5.5% in the top ten. Specified time point: longitudinal time-point 1 (baseline). Sequences were obtained from PBMCs. Receptors originate from a female donor with HTLV-1-associated myelopathy (HAM/TSP).

This chain links TRBV5-1 with TRBJ2-7, with 9 bases aligning to TRBD1. The CDR3 is made up of 15 amino acids. In germline, CDR1 is SGHRS, CDR2 YFSETQ. J lost 5 bases, V lost 0 bases, and 6 bases had no gene match. CDR3 amino acids: CASSLGQGGYHEQYF. CDR3 sequence (DNA): TGCGCCAGCAGCTTGGGACAGGGGGGTTACCACGAGCAGTACTTC.

This clonotype was seen at least ten times. CDR3 nucleotides: TGCAGTGCTTTTCTAGCGGGAGCAGATACGCAGTATTTT. It codes for CSAFLAGADTQYF. The chain has TRBV20-1 and TRBJ2-3, with 10 nucleotides matching TRBD2. V shed 5 bases, J shed 4 bases, and the junction held 3 bases outside the gene matches. This CDR3 has 13 residues. Germline CDR1 DFQATT, CDR2 SNEGSKA (reference sequence).

This clonotype has a count of ten or more. The V call is TRBV12-3 or TRBV12-4, the J call TRBJ2-7; 7 bases line up with TRBD1. CDR3 length: 15 residues. V was pared by 6 bases and J by 3 bases, with 11 bases of the junction left unmatched. The CDR3 region has the DNA TGTGCCAGCAGCAGCCATACAGGGGTGAGCTACGAGCAGTACTTC. It specifies CASSSHTGVSYEQYF.

This clonotype came up many times. The chain is built from TRBV27 and TRBJ2-3; 12 nucleotides agree with TRBD2. J gave up 3 bases and V 4 bases, and 8 bases lay outside the gene matches. The CDR3 is made up of 17 amino acids. Per germline, CDR1 MNHEY and CDR2 SMNVEV (reference sequence). CDR3 in amino acids: CASSSVLAGGLTDTQYF. CDR3 sequence (DNA): TGTGCCAGCAGTTCCGTTCTAGCGGGGGGGCTTACAGATACGCAGTATTTT.

This clonotype has ten or more counts. J is TRBJ2-3 and V is TRBV5-6; 7 bases fit TRBD1. Germline V CDR1 and CDR2: SGHDT, YYEEEE. The CDR3 runs 15 residues. V dropped 2 bases and J dropped 4; count of bases not matched to a gene: 7. The CDR3 bases are TGTGCCAGCAGCTTTCCCACAGGGGAGCCAGATACGCAGTATTTT. This codes for CASSFPTGEPDTQYF. Using reference TRBV5-6 and TRBJ2-3 for the parts outside the CDR3, the full variable domain is DAGVTQSPTHLIKTRGQQVTLRCSPKSGHDTVSWYQQALGQGPQFIFQYYEEEERQRGNFPDRFSGHQFPNYSSELNVNALLLGDSALYLCASSFPTGEPDTQYFGPGTRLTVL.

This clonotype was counted many times. This chain joins TRBV4-1 and TRBJ2-6; 8 positions agree with TRBD1. Per germline, CDR1 MGHRA and CDR2 YSYEKL. The CDR3 extends over 20 amino acids. V lost 0 bases and J lost 4; bases outside the gene matches: 14. CDR3 in amino acids: CASSQDTLADRASGANVLTF. The CDR3 DNA follows: TGCGCCAGCAGCCAAGATACTCTGGCGGACAGGGCTTCAGGGGCCAACGTCCTGACTTTC.

The table lists this clonotype with many counts. This chain joins TRBV5-6 and TRBJ2-3; no firm D call. The CDR3 is made up of 15 amino acids. V was pared by 1 base and J by 0 bases, with 9 bases between. From germline, CDR1 is SGHDT and CDR2 YYEEEE. CDR3 loop: CASSLTTYSTDTQYF. The CDR3 coding sequence is TGTGCCAGCAGCTTGACTACTTATAGCACAGATACGCAGTATTTT.

This clonotype has at least ten counts. The chain carries TRBV5-1 and TRBJ2-7; D may match TRBD1 or TRBD2 (5 bases each). The ends were cut back, 6 bases at V and 0 bases at J, with 13 bases in the middle. The CDR3 covers 14 residues. Germline V gene lookup returns CDR1 SGHRS and CDR2 YFSETQ. CDR3 sequence (DNA): TGCGCCAGCAAACCCGGGACGGGCTCCTACGAGCAGTACTTC. It encodes CASKPGTGSYEQYF.

This clonotype occurred many times. V gene TRBV7-2 combines with J gene TRBJ1-5; no firm D call. The CDR3 is made up of 13 amino acids. The V end lost 0 bases, the J end lost 10 bases, and 10 bases lay between the germline ends. Per germline, CDR1 SGHTA and CDR2 FQGNSA. The CDR3 bases are TGTGCCAGCAGCTTAGCGGCCGGCACCCCCCAGCATTTT. Protein sequence: CASSLAAGTPQHF.

The V gene is TRBV11-2, the J gene TRBJ2-2, with a possible D match to TRBD2 (6 bases). The V and J ends lost 2 bases and 6 bases respectively, with 19 bases between them. This CDR3 has 17 amino acids. Per germline, CDR1 SGHAT and CDR2 FQNNGV. The CDR3 protein is CASSLLISTGRSGELFF. CDR3 in DNA: TGTGCCAGCAGCTTATTAATCTCGACGGGGAGGTCCGGGGAGCTGTTTTTT.

This clonotype was observed at least ten times. This chain links TRBV2 with TRBJ1-4, with TRBD1 matching 10 bases. Germline V gives CDR1 SNHLY, CDR2 FYNNEI. The CDR3 runs 16 residues. J lost 8 bases, V lost 4 bases, and 10 bases had no gene match. The CDR3 loop reads CASSATPGTGVEKLFF. The CDR3 bases are TGTGCCAGCAGTGCAACCCCGGGGACAGGGGTGGAAAAACTGTTTTTT.

The chain recombines TRBV13 with TRBJ2-3; D is ambiguous. The CDR3 has 15 amino acids. The germline V gene has CDR1 PRHDT and CDR2 FYEKMQ (reference sequence). The germline V and J ends were trimmed by 1 base and 0 bases, with 8 bases remaining between them. CDR3 in DNA: TGTGCCAGCAGCTTAGCATCCTACAGCACAGATACGCAGTATTTT. It specifies CASSLASYSTDTQYF.

This clonotype came up many times. J is TRBJ2-3 and V is TRBV5-1; weak D call: TRBD2 (6 bases). The germline V and J ends were trimmed by 1 base and 2 bases, with 14 bases remaining between them. The germline CDR1 and CDR2 sequences are SGHRS and YFSETQ. This CDR3 has 16 amino acids. The CDR3 nucleotides are TGCGCCAGCAGCTTGCGGGTTCCGGGACTCACAGATACGCAGTATTTT. Amino acids: CASSLRVPGLTDTQYF.

This clonotype has ten or more counts. The chain is built from TRBV20-1 and TRBJ2-1; 10 nucleotides line up with TRBD1. V lost 5 bases to trimming and J lost 4 bases; unmatched junction nucleotides: 11. Germline CDR1 is DFQATT and CDR2 is SNEGSKA (reference sequence). This CDR3 contains 16 residues. CDR3 loop: CSAPTRQGASYNEQFF. The CDR3, as DNA: TGCAGTGCTCCTACCCGACAGGGGGCTTCTTACAATGAGCAGTTCTTC.

This clonotype has a count of ten or more. The chain employs TRBV7-9 and TRBJ1-1; D may be TRBD1 (5 bases). Trimming pared 2 bases from V and 2 bases from J, leaving 9 bases between. The CDR3 loop spans 14 amino acids. The germline gives CDR1 SEHNR, CDR2 FQNEAQ (reference sequence). The CDR3 spells CASSLKQANTEAFF. The CDR3 region has the DNA TGTGCCAGCAGCTTAAAACAGGCAAACACTGAAGCTTTCTTT.